This section outlines one T cell receptor (beta chain) sequence together with its context. In its sample, this clonotype was seen a few times. This clone's antigen is unknown. Per-base quality was not reported, and no clone a single base away is much larger than it. The CDR3 contains 15 residues, cysteine and phenylalanine counted. The entry retains the CDR3 DNA only, 45 bases that are in frame from base 1. Taken from the germline V gene, the CDR1 and CDR2 loops are SGHAT and FQNNGV. The germline ends are 16 bases apart after V is trimmed by 5 bases and J by 5 bases. Library method: PCR. Reads for this sample came from an Illumina HiSeq 2500. To reduce PCR and sequencing biases, unique molecular identifiers were built into the TCR beta cDNA libraries. Approximately 500,000 cDNA molecules were obtained for every 1 to 10 million input T cells, so each molecule roughly corresponded to one T cell. The same protocol used for the earlier healthy control dataset was applied to prepare and sequence the patient libraries. Samples belonging to the same batch were prepared together, multiplexed and sequenced on a shared HiSeq lane. The authors processed their data as follows. Raw barcoded reads were processed with MIGEC, and single-read molecular identifier groups were discarded before consensus assembly and CDR3 extraction. VDJtools was used for post-analysis of the clonotype tables, with diversity normalized by down-sampling every dataset to the smallest sample size. To correct batch-related cross-sample contamination, repertoire overlap clustering matched CDR3 amino acid sequences but not nucleotide sequences. TCRdb handled the public reads itself, with Q25 trimming in fastp and clone calling in MiXCR, and kept productive beta chains. Each entry merges the rows of one CDR3 protein and shows their most common DNA and genes. The V and J calls, along with clone size, are taken from TCRdb and not from the paper's own processing. The sample table shows hundreds of thousands of distinct CDR3 sequences, and roughly 30% are seen once. The ten largest account for around 0.56% of the sample.

This specimen comes from a study of post-analysis software for immune sequencing data (dated by TCRdb to between 2014 and 2017). Context from the whole study: Disease courses on record covered relapsing-remitting, secondary progressive and progressive-relapsing multiple sclerosis, though some patients had no subtype annotation. A subset of samples was prepared in parallel using single-end sample barcoding, then pooled and co-amplified after Illumina adapter ligation. Patient repertoires were compared against about twelve previously published healthy control repertoires from donors aged about 6 to 27 years.

The paper as a whole reports these results and caveats: Multiple sclerosis patients had significantly lower normalized Chao1 diversity than controls, a result that suggests substantial peripheral T-cell clonal expansion. Strong co-clustering of samples prepared in the same batch was shown by direct clustering with F measure, prompting a batch-effect correction. Significantly higher frequencies in patients than in controls were found for roughly 5 TRBV segments, including TRBV5-6, TRBV5-1 and TRBV20-1. The multiple sclerosis patient group was slightly younger than the control group.

TCR beta repertoires were profiled from peripheral blood of approximately 13 young patients with multiple sclerosis to demonstrate the VDJtools post-analysis software. The multiple sclerosis patients were children and adolescents ranging in age from roughly 6 to 15 years. This chain joins TRBV11-2 to TRBJ2-1; the D gene could be either TRBD1 or TRBD2, each agreeing at 5 bases. Sequencing used blood. The receptor was isolated from a girl aged 10-17 years with multiple sclerosis. The DNA is as follows: TGTGCCAGCAGCCATTGGGGCCCCGGGGACAATGAGCAGTTCTTC. It translates to CASSHWGPGDNEQFF.